This T cell receptor beta chain emerged from a study of cytomegalovirus exposure and HLA in healthy donors. Germline CDR1 MDHEN, CDR2 SYDVKM. V dropped 5 bases and J dropped 0 bases, with 9 bases sitting between them. CDR3 length: 14 residues. Measured with immunoSEQ multiplex PCR; TCRdb has only the in-frame clones, and not every one. The sample lists 55,000 to 75,000 clones, almost 97% occurring once. Points from the study as a whole: Confirmation in vitro established that a few CMV-associated chains were specific for CMV antigens.

This clone was observed a handful of times. Its antigen is not known. This TCR derives from a woman aged 18 to 35 in good health and CMV-seronegative. Sequencing input: PBMCs. The chain recombines TRBV28 with TRBJ2-3; maybe TRBD2 (5 bases). The CDR3 region is CASSPPGSTDTQYF. CDR3 coding DNA: TGTGCCAGCAGTCCACCGGGGAGCACAGATACGCAGTATTTT.